This T cell receptor beta chain was obtained from a study of T cell changes during pregnancy in multiple sclerosis. The table came from immunoSEQ multiplex PCR; TCRdb's copy has only in-frame clones and leaves some out. The sample lists tens of thousands of clones, around 90% occurring once. The CDR3 loop spans 15 amino acids. The germline V gene encodes CDR1 MDHEN and CDR2 SYDVKM. Losses at the gene ends were 6 bases for V and 3 bases for J; bases not matched to a gene: 9. The clonotype originates from a female donor in good health, enrolled as a control in a pregnancy study. The chain carries TRBV28 and TRBJ2-3; the match to TRBD1 covers 7 bases. Here the sequenced sample was peripheral blood, taken in the first trimester of pregnancy. CDR3 region: CASRQTGIGTDTQYF. CDR3 coding DNA: TGTGCCAGCAGACAGACAGGGATAGGGACAGATACGCAGTATTTT.